A selection of T cell receptor beta chains follows, all from one sample in a study of T cells after yellow fever vaccination. TCRdb analysed the 5' RACE reads with MiXCR anew, one entry per CDR3 protein. The data show 95,000 to 150,000 distinct CDR3 sequences, with approximately 9% seen just once and 30% to 40% held by the top ten. Sequencing was performed on CD8+ T cells sorted from PBMCs, taken on the day of the yellow fever booster vaccination. The receptors derive from a young man who received the YFV17D yellow fever vaccine. CDR3s include the opening cysteine and the closing phenylalanine or tryptophan. The order of the fields is V gene, D gene, clone size, J gene, CDR3 protein, CDR3 DNA. A D gene is named only where the DNA matches it firmly. The size of a clone is reported for some rows only, either as once, few or many, or as a class for expanded clones.

TRBV12-3/TRBV12-4	NA	NA	TRBJ1-5	CASSWGGNQPQHF	TGTGCCAGCAGCTGGGGTGGCAATCAGCCCCAGCATTTT
TRBV27	TRBD1	few	TRBJ1-1	CASSLTGDEGTEAFF	TGTGCCAGCAGTTTAACAGGGGACGAGGGGACTGAAGCTTTCTTT
TRBV4-1	NA	many	TRBJ2-7	CASSQVDSASTSYEQYF	TGCGCCAGCAGCCAAGTGGACTCCGCTTCCACCTCCTACGAGCAGTACTTC
TRBV27	TRBD2	few	TRBJ2-5	CASRVISGGAQETQYF	TGTGCCAGCAGGGTTATTAGCGGGGGCGCTCAAGAGACCCAGTACTTC
TRBV6-1	TRBD2	NA	TRBJ2-1	CASRKTSGALREQFF	TGTGCCAGCAGGAAGACTAGCGGGGCTCTCAGGGAGCAGTTCTTC
TRBV12-3/TRBV12-4	NA	NA	TRBJ2-1	CASSPGVEQFF	TGTGCCAGCAGTCCCGGGGTAGAGCAGTTCTTC
TRBV4-1	NA	NA	TRBJ2-5	CASSQFSGGAAETQYF	TGCGCCAGCAGCCAGTTTAGCGGCGGGGCGGCGGAGACCCAGTACTTC
TRBV4-3	TRBD2	NA	TRBJ2-1	CASSQDLIRTSEWNEQFF	TGCGCCAGCAGCCAAGATCTTATAAGGACTAGCGAATGGAATGAGCAGTTCTTC
TRBV6-2/TRBV6-3	NA	few	TRBJ2-1	CASRLHYEQFF	TGTGCCAGCAGGCTGCATTATGAGCAGTTCTTC
TRBV7-9	NA	NA	TRBJ2-1	CASSHTISRVSYNEQFF	TGTGCCAGCAGCCACACCATTTCACGGGTTTCCTACAATGAGCAGTTCTTC
TRBV7-9	NA	NA	TRBJ2-3	CASSLGTSTFTDTQYF	TGTGCCAGCAGCTTAGGGACCTCCACGTTCACAGATACGCAGTATTTT
TRBV15	NA	NA	TRBJ2-3	CATSRDRSAGRDTQYF	TGTGCCACCAGCAGAGATAGGAGCGCAGGGAGGGATACGCAGTATTTT
TRBV6-5	NA	few	TRBJ2-3	CASSYGAPPDTQYF	TGTGCCAGCAGTTACGGGGCCCCCCCAGATACGCAGTATTTT
TRBV20-1	NA	NA	TRBJ1-2	CSASDSDGDHYGYTF	TGCAGTGCTAGTGATTCGGACGGTGATCACTATGGCTACACCTTC
TRBV28	NA	NA	TRBJ2-1	CASSDPVEQFF	TGTGCCAGCAGCGACCCAGTTGAGCAGTTCTTC
TRBV10-2	TRBD2	NA	TRBJ2-1	CASSPPLAGGTSYNEQFF	TGCGCCAGCAGTCCTCCCCTAGCGGGGGGGACTTCGTACAATGAGCAGTTCTTC
TRBV6-5	NA	many	TRBJ2-1	CASSLTPIAAYNEQFF	TGTGCCAGCAGCCTCACCCCCATAGCAGCCTACAATGAGCAGTTCTTC
TRBV21-1	NA	NA	TRBJ1-1	CASSPNSKFPNTEAFF	TGTGCCAGCAGCCCCAACTCGAAGTTCCCCAACACTGAAGCTTTCTTT
TRBV4-1	NA	few	TRBJ2-2	CASSQGGRELFF	TGCGCCAGCAGCCAAGGGGGCAGAGAGCTGTTTTTT
TRBV20-1	NA	NA	TRBJ1-1	CSARDLGAPGTEAFF	TGCAGTGCTAGAGACCTAGGGGCGCCGGGGACTGAAGCTTTCTTT
TRBV4-2	TRBD1	NA	TRBJ2-3	CASSPPPGTVVSDTQYF	TGTGCCAGCAGCCCGCCCCCCGGGACAGTAGTTTCAGATACGCAGTATTTT
TRBV27	TRBD2	few	TRBJ2-3	CASFGGGEGDTQYF	TGTGCCAGTTTTGGCGGGGGGGAGGGAGATACGCAGTATTTT
TRBV4-3	TRBD1	NA	TRBJ2-1	CASSQTTGNYNEQFF	TGCGCCAGCAGCCAGACGACAGGGAATTACAATGAGCAGTTCTTC
TRBV3-1	NA	few	TRBJ2-2	CASSQGPPGYGNGELFF	TGTGCCAGCAGCCAAGGCCCGCCGGGTTATGGTAACGGGGAGCTGTTTTTT
TRBV7-8	NA	NA	TRBJ2-3	CASSSGGGDTDTQYF	TGTGCCAGCAGCTCGGGGGGCGGGGACACAGATACGCAGTATTTT
TRBV12-3/TRBV12-4	NA	NA	TRBJ1-1	CASTLTGNTEAFF	TGTGCCAGCACCCTCACAGGGAACACTGAAGCTTTCTTT
TRBV7-8	TRBD2	NA	TRBJ2-5	CASSRPGRKQETQYF	TGTGCCAGCAGCCGCCCCGGGAGGAAACAAGAGACCCAGTACTTC
TRBV7-6	NA	many	TRBJ2-1	CASSLGDNEQFF	TGTGCCAGCAGCCTGGGGGACAATGAGCAGTTCTTC
TRBV29-1	TRBD2	NA	TRBJ2-1	CSVEDRGGGAFNEQFF	TGCAGCGTTGAAGATCGGGGCGGGGGGGCCTTCAATGAGCAGTTCTTC
TRBV7-9	NA	many	TRBJ1-2	CASDLVGAPYGYTF	TGTGCCAGCGATTTAGTCGGGGCCCCTTATGGCTACACCTTC
TRBV6-5	NA	NA	TRBJ2-4	CASSYSGGAKNIQYF	TGTGCCAGCAGTTACTCGGGGGGAGCCAAAAACATTCAGTACTTC
TRBV27	TRBD2	many	TRBJ2-7	CASSQRLAGSYEQYF	TGTGCCAGCAGTCAAAGACTAGCGGGCTCCTACGAGCAGTACTTC
TRBV5-6	NA	NA	TRBJ1-5	CASSLGTGSHNQPQHF	TGTGCCAGCAGCTTGGGGACGGGCAGCCATAATCAGCCCCAGCATTTT
TRBV15	NA	few	TRBJ2-1	CATSIQSSYNEQFF	TGTGCCACCAGCATTCAGAGCTCCTACAATGAGCAGTTCTTC
TRBV9	NA	many	TRBJ1-2	CASSVGRDTHYGYTF	TGTGCCAGCAGCGTAGGGCGGGACACCCACTATGGCTACACCTTC
TRBV4-1	NA	few	TRBJ1-2	CASSQNDYYGYTF	TGCGCCAGCAGCCAGAATGATTACTATGGCTACACCTTC
TRBV6-5	TRBD1	NA	TRBJ1-1	CASSTGTGFSDTEAFF	TGTGCCAGCAGTACCGGGACAGGGTTTTCTGACACTGAAGCTTTCTTT
TRBV6-5	NA	NA	TRBJ2-6	CASSYRDSVANVLTF	TGTGCCAGCAGTTACAGGGATTCCGTGGCCAACGTCCTGACTTTC
TRBV6-5	NA	many	TRBJ2-7	CASSYYPRFYEQYF	TGTGCCAGCAGTTACTACCCACGCTTCTACGAGCAGTACTTC
TRBV4-3	NA	few	TRBJ1-4	CASSQEWQGITTNEKLFF	TGCGCCAGCAGCCAAGAGTGGCAGGGTATAACAACTAATGAAAAACTGTTTTTT
TRBV11-2	NA	few	TRBJ1-5	CASSLEEGGQPQHF	TGTGCCAGCAGCTTAGAAGAGGGGGGACAGCCCCAGCATTTT
TRBV4-1	TRBD2	few	TRBJ2-1	CASSARLSSGGAKDNEQFF	TGCGCCAGCAGCGCCCGGCTGTCTAGCGGGGGGGCAAAAGACAATGAGCAGTTCTTC
TRBV4-2	TRBD2	many	TRBJ2-5	CASSQISGGAQTQYF	TGTGCCAGCAGCCAAATTAGCGGGGGGGCGCAGACCCAGTACTTC
TRBV4-1	NA	NA	TRBJ1-2	CASSQALGDGRNGYTF	TGCGCCAGCAGCCAAGCCCTGGGGGACGGACGTAATGGCTACACCTTC
TRBV15	TRBD1	NA	TRBJ2-5	CATSKRTGGAETQYF	TGTGCCACCAGCAAGAGGACAGGGGGCGCAGAGACCCAGTACTTC
TRBV29-1	TRBD2	NA	TRBJ2-1	CSVEERGDYTYNEQFF	TGCAGCGTTGAGGAGCGGGGGGACTACACCTACAATGAGCAGTTCTTC
TRBV24-1	TRBD1	few	TRBJ1-1	CATSDSFTPTGGAFF	TGTGCCACCAGTGATTCATTTACCCCGACAGGGGGAGCTTTCTTT
TRBV7-8	TRBD1	many	TRBJ1-6	CASSWADRADSPLHF	TGTGCCAGCAGCTGGGCTGACAGGGCGGATTCACCCCTCCACTTT
TRBV4-1	TRBD1	few	TRBJ2-7	CASARVTTGGAEQYF	TGCGCCAGCGCCCGTGTAACAACAGGGGGCGCAGAGCAGTACTTC
TRBV7-6	NA	few	TRBJ1-2	CASSFHPNYGYTF	TGTGCCAGCAGCTTTCACCCTAACTATGGCTACACCTTC
TRBV4-1	NA	NA	TRBJ1-1	CASSQDQGPTEAFF	TGCGCCAGCAGCCAAGATCAGGGTCCCACTGAAGCTTTCTTT
TRBV12-3/TRBV12-4	NA	few	TRBJ2-3	CASSFVGLADTQYF	TGTGCCAGCAGTTTTGTCGGATTGGCAGATACGCAGTATTTT